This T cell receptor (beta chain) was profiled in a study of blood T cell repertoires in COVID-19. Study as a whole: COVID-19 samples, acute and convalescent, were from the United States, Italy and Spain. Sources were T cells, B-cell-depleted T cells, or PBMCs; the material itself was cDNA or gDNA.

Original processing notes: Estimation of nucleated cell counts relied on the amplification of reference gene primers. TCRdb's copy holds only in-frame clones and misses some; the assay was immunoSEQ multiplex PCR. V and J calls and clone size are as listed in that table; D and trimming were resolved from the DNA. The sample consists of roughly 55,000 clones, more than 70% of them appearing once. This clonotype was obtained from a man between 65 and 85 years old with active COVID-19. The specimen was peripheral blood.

The DNA for the CDR3 is TGTGCCAGCAGCCGTTACAGGGCTAATGAAAAACTGTTTTTT. Protein: CASSRYRANEKLFF. The J gene is TRBJ1-4, the V gene TRBV11-3, with D perhaps TRBD1 (6 bases). The CDR3 is 14 residues long. Trimming took off 5 bases at V and 3 bases at J, with 10 bases between the two ends. Germline CDR1 reads SGHNT; CDR2 reads YENEEA. The full variable domain, completed using reference TRBV11-3 and TRBJ1-4, is EAGVVQSPRYKIIEKKQPVAFWCNPISGHNTLYWYLQNLGQGPELLIRYENEEAVDDSQLPKDRFSAERLKGVDSTLKIQPAELGDSAVYLCASSRYRANEKLFFGSGTQLSVL.